The next 14 T cell receptor beta chains were all read from a single sample in a study of blood T cell repertoires in COVID-19. TCRdb's table, derived via immunoSEQ multiplex PCR, lists solely in-frame clones and lacks some. The sample lists a few hundred thousand clones; approximately 80% were seen once. Sequenced sample: peripheral blood. The source is a man aged 30 to 45 with active or convalescent COVID-19.

This sequence joins TRBV4-1 and TRBJ1-2; D is perhaps TRBD1 (5 bases). V lost 1 base and J 4 bases, leaving 16 bases between the germline ends. From germline, CDR1 is MGHRA and CDR2 YSYEKL. This CDR3 comprises 16 residues. CDR3 region: CASSQVSRWGPYGYTF. As DNA, the CDR3 is TGCGCCAGCAGCCAAGTTTCCCGCTGGGGCCCCTATGGCTACACCTTC.

The gene calls are TRBV15 and TRBJ1-2, with D possibly TRBD1 on 6 matching bases. CDR3 size: 16 residues. Germline V gene data show CDR1 as LNHNV and CDR2 as YYDKDF (reference sequence). V lost 0 bases to trimming and J lost 8 bases, with 19 bases between them. The CDR3 coding sequence is TGTGCCACCAGCAGAGACACAGGGAGGGGCTTTGGGGGCTACACCTTC. Protein product: CATSRDTGRGFGGYTF.

This clone came up a few times. The V gene is TRBV29-1, the J gene TRBJ1-1; D ambiguous. Trimming pared 4 bases from V and 10 bases from J, leaving 13 bases between. The CDR3 spans 11 residues. The V gene's germline CDR1 is SQVTM and CDR2 ANQGSEA. The CDR3 region is CSVVVAGAAFF. The CDR3 region has the DNA TGCAGCGTTGTAGTTGCGGGTGCAGCTTTCTTT.

The rearrangement links TRBV24-1 to TRBJ2-2; TRBD1 matches at 7 bases. This CDR3 is 16 amino acids long. Germline CDR1 reads KGHDR; CDR2 reads SFDVKD. Germline trimming cut 4 bases from V and 0 bases from J; bases unmatched to any gene: 4. This chain's CDR3 is CATSESDRANTGELFF. The DNA for the CDR3 is TGTGCCACCAGTGAATCAGACAGGGCGAACACCGGGGAGCTGTTTTTT.

The genes are TRBV5-8 and TRBJ1-4, with 7 bases aligning to TRBD1. The germline CDR1 and CDR2 sequences are SGHTS and YDEGEE. The CDR3 totals 17 residues. V was pared by 4 bases and J by 7 bases, with 16 bases of the junction left unmatched. CDR3 loop: CASSPRPSGGLVEKLFF. The DNA for the CDR3 is TGTGCCAGCAGCCCAAGACCTTCAGGGGGGCTTGTTGAAAAACTGTTTTTT.

In its sample, this clone was seen a few times. The J gene is TRBJ1-5, the V gene TRBV9; D not certain. V was pared by 0 bases and J by 5 bases, with 6 bases between. Germline V gene sequence: CDR1 SGDLS, CDR2 YYNGEE. There are 13 residues in the CDR3. The CDR3 DNA sequence: TGTGCCAGCAGCGTAGGCAGTTATCAGCCCCAGCATTTT. It is translated as CASSVGSYQPQHF.

The chain is built from TRBV18 and TRBJ1-2, with D perhaps TRBD1 (5 bases). V was cut by 3 bases and J by 1 base, with 12 bases left in between. The CDR3 loop spans 15 amino acids. Germline V lookup: CDR1 KGHSH, CDR2 LQKENI. The CDR3 sequence is CASSPVTGINYGYTF. DNA of the CDR3: TGTGCCAGCTCACCGGTTACAGGCATTAACTATGGCTACACCTTC.

This sequence joins TRBV6-5 and TRBJ2-7; possible D gene TRBD1, 5 bases. The CDR3 length is 14 residues. V shed 4 bases and J shed 1 base, with 11 bases lying between them. Germline V gene data show CDR1 as MNHEY and CDR2 as SVGAGI. The CDR3 loop is CASSLRRQSYEQYF. The CDR3 DNA reads TGTGCCAGCAGTTTACGTAGACAGTCCTACGAGCAGTACTTC.

This rearrangement joins TRBV28 to TRBJ2-4; 7 bases line up with TRBD1. The CDR3 length is 15 residues. CDR1 is MDHEN, CDR2 SYDVKM, per germline. V lost 6 bases, J lost 3 bases, and 8 bases stayed unmatched. The CDR3 here is CASSPGGLGKNIQYF. Here the CDR3 DNA reads TGTGCCAGCAGCCCAGGGGGTTTGGGCAAAAACATTCAGTACTTC.

The rearrangement links TRBV6-4 to TRBJ1-1; D remains ambiguous. The CDR3 is 13 residues long. V dropped 11 bases and J dropped 5 bases, with 18 bases sitting between them. Germline V gene data show CDR1 as MRHNA and CDR2 as SNTAGT. This CDR3 is CAVLEAGGTEAFF. CDR3 DNA sequence: TGTGCCGTCTTGGAGGCAGGAGGGACTGAAGCTTTCTTT.

The genes are TRBV7-8 and TRBJ2-7; 12 bases agree with TRBD2. V shed 8 bases and J 3 bases; nucleotides not matched to a gene: 5. Germline CDR1 is SGHVS and CDR2 is FQNEAQ. This CDR3 has 14 amino acids. CDR3 region: CASSLAGGDYEQYF. The CDR3 nucleotides read TGTGCCAGCTCCCTAGCGGGGGGGGACTACGAGCAGTACTTC. Together with reference TRBV7-8 and TRBJ2-7, the CDR3 gives the full variable domain: GAGVSQSPRYKVAKRGQDVALRCDPISGHVSLFWYQQALGQGPEFLTYFQNEAQLDKSGLPSDRFFAERPEGSVSTLKIQRTQQEDSAVYLCASSLAGGDYEQYFGPGTRLTVT.

The count of this clone is one. This CDR3 is also generated by other DNA sequences in the sample. The chain links TRBV7-2 to TRBJ1-6; 9 positions match TRBD1. CDR1 is SGHTA and CDR2 is FQGNSA in the germline V gene. The CDR3 is 14 amino acids. Trimming took 5 bases from V and 6 from J; bases not matched to a gene: 2. The CDR3 DNA is TGTGCCAGCAGCCTGGACAGGGGTAATTCACCCCTCCACTTT. Its protein is CASSLDRGNSPLHF.

CDR3 sequence reads: CASSPTGKSKNIQYF. The CDR3 DNA reads as TGTGCCAGCAGCCCCACAGGGAAATCCAAAAACATTCAGTACTTC. The chain combines TRBV28 with TRBJ2-4, with D possibly TRBD1 on 6 matching bases. Trimming took 6 bases from V and 2 from J, leaving 14 bases between them. Germline V gene lookup returns CDR1 MDHEN and CDR2 SYDVKM. CDR3 length equals 15 residues.

This chain links TRBV7-8 with TRBJ2-5; D ambiguous. The CDR3 totals 11 residues. V lost 5 bases and J lost 5, with 6 bases in between. Per the germline V gene, CDR1 is SGHVS and CDR2 is FQNEAQ. Here the CDR3 reads CASSIQETQYF. CDR3 DNA: TGTGCCAGCAGCATACAGGAGACCCAGTACTTC.